Below, 12 T cell receptor beta chains from the same sample are listed, as sequenced in a study of T-cell memory formation after mild COVID-19 (dated by TCRdb to the early 2020s). Library preparation employed 5' RACE. Sequencing took place on an Illumina NovaSeq 6000. The raw public reads went through TCRdb reprocessing: fastp at Q25, MiXCR clone calling, in-frame beta chains kept. Under each unique CDR3 protein, matching rows form one entry showing the most common genes and DNA. Here the sample has hundreds of thousands of distinct CDR3 sequences; 15% to 25% occur a single time. Approximately 8.1% of the sample is held by the ten biggest clonotypes. The specimen sequenced was PBMCs or a T cell subset sorted from them (not recorded which). Source of these receptors: an adult woman who had mild COVID-19 (a few samples of this study predate the infection). The sample titles of this study are shuffled in the database, so cell type and time point are left out; the donor was told from shared clones.

This sequence joins TRBV21-1 and TRBJ2-1; TRBD2, the table's D call, was not compared with the DNA. TRBV21-1 is flagged as a pseudogene. The CDR3 covers 15 residues. The CDR3 here is CASSTASGSYNEQFF. In nucleotides, the CDR3 is TGTGCCAGCAGCACCGCGAGCGGGAGTTACAATGAGCAGTTCTTC.

The chain links TRBV5-1 to TRBJ2-3; 8 nucleotides align to TRBD2. This CDR3 comprises 15 residues. Germline CDR1 reads SGHRS; CDR2 reads YFSETQ. Losses at the gene ends were 4 bases for V and 2 bases for J; bases not matched to a gene: 6. Written as DNA, the CDR3 is TGCGCCAGCAGCCTAACTAGCGGAACCACAGATACGCAGTATTTT. Translated: CASSLTSGTTDTQYF.

This clonotype was seen more than once but under ten times. The J gene is TRBJ1-2, the V gene TRBV10-3, with D possibly matching TRBD1 (5 bases). The germline CDR1 and CDR2 sequences are ENHRY and SYGVKD. This CDR3 contains 16 residues. The germline V and J ends were trimmed by 4 bases and 7 bases, with 22 bases remaining between them. CDR3: CAISGGDKTLMTGYTF. Written as DNA, the CDR3 is TGTGCCATCAGTGGGGGCGACAAGACCTTAATGACTGGCTACACCTTC.

The chain employs TRBV7-3 and TRBJ2-2, with 7 bases lining up with TRBD1. This CDR3 contains 18 residues. CDR1 and CDR2 from the germline V gene are SGHTA and FQGTGA. With V trimmed by 7 bases and J by 3 bases, 17 bases remained unmatched. CDR3 amino acids: CASIYRKTGTEDTGELFF. In DNA form, the CDR3 reads TGTGCCAGCATCTATCGCAAAACGGGGACAGAGGACACCGGGGAGCTGTTTTTT.

This clonotype was detected a few times. The chain uses TRBV7-3 and TRBJ2-1, with 9 bases aligning to TRBD1. This CDR3 is 12 amino acids long. After removal of 4 bases from V and 8 bases from J, the junction contained 0 bases not matched to a gene. The germline CDR1 and CDR2 sequences are SGHTA and FQGTGA. CDR3 region: CASSWTGDEQFF. Written as DNA, the CDR3 is TGTGCCAGCAGCTGGACAGGGGATGAGCAGTTCTTC. Filled out from reference TRBV7-3 and TRBJ2-1, the complete variable domain reads GAGVSQTPSNKVTEKGKYVELRCDPISGHTALYWYRQSLGQGPEFLIYFQGTGAADDSGLPNDRFFAVRPEGSVSTLKIQRTERGDSAVYLCASSWTGDEQFFGPGTRLTVL.

The rearrangement joins TRBV7-2 to TRBJ1-1; 9 nucleotides align to TRBD1. The J segment lost 4 bases and the V segment lost 1 base, leaving 4 bases of the junction unmatched. The CDR3 has 15 residues. Per germline, CDR1 SGHTA and CDR2 FQGNSA. CDR3 in amino acids: CASSLGDRVGTEAFF. Written as DNA, the CDR3 is TGTGCCAGCAGCTTAGGGGACAGGGTAGGCACTGAAGCTTTCTTT.

The V and J genes are TRBV3-1 and TRBJ2-1, with a weak D call TRBD1 (5 bases). CDR3 length: 14 amino acids. Trimming took 4 bases from V and 10 from J, leaving 17 bases between them. Germline V lookup: CDR1 LGHDT, CDR2 YNNKEL (reference sequence). CDR3 region: CASSRESRRVEQFF. The CDR3 nucleotides are TGTGCCAGCAGCCGAGAAAGTCGCAGGGTGGAGCAGTTCTTC.

This clonotype has just a few counts. The chain combines TRBV20-1 with TRBJ2-3, with D perhaps TRBD1 or TRBD2 (6 bases each). Trimming pared 6 bases from V and 0 bases from J, leaving 13 bases between. CDR1 is DFQATT, CDR2 SNEGSKA, per germline (reference sequence). CDR3 size: 14 residues. The CDR3 sequence is CSAIRRGSTDTQYF. For the CDR3, the DNA is TGCAGTGCCATTCGGAGGGGGAGCACAGATACGCAGTATTTT.

A few counts support this clonotype. This chain connects TRBV12-5 to TRBJ2-1; 9 bases line up with TRBD2. The germline CDR1 and CDR2 sequences are LGHNT and FRNRAP. Trimming cost V 9 bases and J 8 bases; bases outside gene matches: 11. The CDR3 length is 14 residues. The CDR3 nucleotides read TGTGCTAGCTCGCTAGCGGGAATTTCGGATGAGCAGTTCTTC. Encoded protein: CASSLAGISDEQFF.

Of note for this clonotype: A read error may account for a junction end that differs from germline. The chain carries TRBV24-1 and TRBJ2-1; D possibly corresponds to TRBD1 (6 bases). CDR3 length equals 11 residues. Germline CDR1 is KGHDR and CDR2 is SFDVKD. CDR3 protein: CATSDSGHSSF. In DNA, the CDR3 is TGTGCCACCAGTGACTCGGGACACTCTTCCTTC.

The chain couples TRBV5-6 to TRBJ2-1; 9 bases fit TRBD2. CDR3 size: 17 residues. V gave up 0 bases and J gave up 4 bases; unmatched junction bases: 8. In germline, CDR1 is SGHDT, CDR2 YYEEEE. CDR3 nucleotides: TGTGCCAGCAGCTTGGCGCCGGGTAGCGGGGGATACAATGAGCAGTTCTTC. Translation: CASSLAPGSGGYNEQFF.

The V gene is TRBV7-9, the J gene TRBJ2-3; no clear D gene. Deletions cut 5 bases from V and 8 bases from J, with 17 bases between. Germline V gives CDR1 SEHNR, CDR2 FQNEAQ (reference sequence). The CDR3 consists of 14 residues. CDR3 in amino acids: CASSLLPEDLTQYF. The DNA of the CDR3 is TGTGCCAGCAGCCTACTTCCAGAGGACCTTACGCAGTATTTT.